The 29 T cell receptor beta chains listed next were all sequenced from one sample in a study of control samples from healthy donors and cancer patients. Sequencing was performed with immunoSEQ multiplex PCR; in TCRdb, only in-frame clones are kept and a portion is missing. The data show 140,000 to 150,000 clones, with roughly 93% seen just once and more than 4.5% held by the top ten. Material for sequencing was blood. These receptors were taken from a man younger than 30 in good health.

The rearrangement uses TRBV29-1 and TRBJ1-2, with D maybe TRBD1 (6 bases). This CDR3 spans 12 amino acids. Germline values: CDR1 SQVTM, CDR2 ANQGSEA. V lost 7 bases, J lost 4 bases, and 13 bases lay in between. This chain's CDR3 is CSADMTGYGYTF. The CDR3 DNA follows: TGCAGCGCCGATATGACAGGCTATGGCTACACCTTC.

The V and J genes are TRBV13 and TRBJ2-3, with 7 positions matching TRBD2. The ends lost 5 bases at V and 1 base at J; junction bases unmatched: 9. Germline V gene sequence: CDR1 PRHDT, CDR2 FYEKMQ (reference sequence). The CDR3 has 16 residues. The CDR3 region is CASSPGGGVRTDTQYF. CDR3 coding DNA: TGTGCCAGCAGCCCGGGGGGAGGGGTCCGCACAGATACGCAGTATTTT.

The V and J genes are TRBV12-3 or TRBV12-4 and TRBJ2-3; D is undetermined. V lost 8 bases to trimming and J lost 4 bases, with 13 bases between them. The CDR3 length is 13 residues. The CDR3 reads CASSQNMADTQYF. CDR3 bases: TGTGCCAGCTCTCAAAACATGGCAGATACGCAGTATTTT.

The genes are TRBV4-3 and TRBJ1-1; 7 bases match TRBD1. Germline V gene data show CDR1 as LGHNA and CDR2 as YSLEER. This CDR3 has 17 amino acids. The trim removed 0 bases at V and 4 bases at J, leaving 11 bases unmatched. The DNA of the CDR3 is TGCGCCAGCAGCCAAGATTCCGGCCAGGGGGTCGGCACTGAAGCTTTCTTT. Protein sequence: CASSQDSGQGVGTEAFF.

In its sample, this clone was seen once. The rearrangement links TRBV12-5 to TRBJ2-1; TRBD1 aligns across 10 bases. Germline lookup yields CDR1 LGHNT and CDR2 FRNRAP. The V segment lost 6 bases and the J segment 2 bases; nucleotides outside the gene matches: 4. The CDR3 is 15 amino acids. The CDR3 sequence is CASGPDRGTYNEQFF. CDR3 coding DNA: TGTGCTAGTGGCCCGGACAGGGGGACCTACAATGAGCAGTTCTTC.

This chain connects TRBV28 to TRBJ2-5; perhaps TRBD2 as D (6 bases). The CDR3 is 14 residues long. The ends were cut back, 6 bases at V and 2 bases at J, with 13 bases in the middle. The germline CDR1 and CDR2 sequences are MDHEN and SYDVKM. The DNA of the CDR3 is TGTGCCAGCAGCTCGGTCGGGGGACAAGAGACCCAGTACTTC. The encoded protein is CASSSVGGQETQYF.

The chain couples TRBV6-5 to TRBJ1-2, with 8 bases fitting TRBD1. With 5 bases clipped from V and 4 bases from J, the junction kept 9 bases outside the gene matches. The germline V gene encodes CDR1 MNHEY and CDR2 SVGAGI. The CDR3 is 15 residues long. The CDR3 DNA is TGTGCCAGCAGTAACGGACAGGGCGGGAGCTATGGCTACACCTTC. Amino acids: CASSNGQGGSYGYTF.

The genes are TRBV29-1 and TRBJ2-2, with TRBD1 matching over 9 bases. Unmatched junction bases numbered 12, after V lost 7 bases and J lost 6 bases. The CDR3 runs to 15 residues. Germline V gene data show CDR1 as SQVTM and CDR2 as ANQGSEA. The CDR3 protein is CSGQRTGTGSGELFF. CDR3 coding DNA: TGCAGCGGCCAACGAACCGGGACAGGGTCCGGGGAGCTGTTTTTT.

The chain has TRBV9 and TRBJ2-1, with 10 bases aligning to TRBD2. Germline CDR1 is SGDLS and CDR2 is YYNGEE. V gave up 3 bases and J gave up 4 bases; unmatched junction bases: 10. The CDR3 is made up of 17 amino acids. CDR3 sequence (DNA): TGTGCCAGCAGCGCGCCTCGGGGGACTAGCGTATACAATGAGCAGTTCTTC. Amino acids: CASSAPRGTSVYNEQFF.

This clone was seen just once. The V and J genes are TRBV7-8 and TRBJ2-3; 14 positions agree with TRBD2. The V and J ends lost 5 bases and 4 bases, in that order; junction bases with no gene match: 14. The CDR3 length is 19 residues. Germline values: CDR1 SGHVS, CDR2 FQNEAQ. CDR3 nucleotide sequence: TGTGCCAGCAGCCCAAGACTAGCGGGAGGGCACACCATTGCAGATACGCAGTATTTT. Its protein product is CASSPRLAGGHTIADTQYF. Variable domain in full (rest from reference TRBV7-8 and TRBJ2-3): GAGVSQSPRYKVAKRGQDVALRCDPISGHVSLFWYQQALGQGPEFLTYFQNEAQLDKSGLPSDRFFAERPEGSVSTLKIQRTQQEDSAVYLCASSPRLAGGHTIADTQYFGPGTRLTVL.

The CDR3 spells CASSLEASGSYEQYF. The CDR3 bases are TGTGCCAGCAGCTTAGAGGCTAGCGGGAGCTACGAGCAGTACTTC. V and J are TRBV7-6 and TRBJ2-7; 10 positions agree with TRBD2. In germline, CDR1 is SGHVS, CDR2 FNYEAQ. The V gene end was trimmed by 1 base and the J gene end by 3 bases; junction bases not matched to a gene: 3. This CDR3 spans 15 amino acids.

V is TRBV4-3 and J is TRBJ2-7; 7 nucleotides match TRBD1. The CDR3 has 14 residues. Germline trimming cut 4 bases from V and 1 base from J; bases unmatched to any gene: 4. Looked up from germline, CDR1 is LGHNA and CDR2 is YSLEER. The CDR3 loop reads CASSLGTASYEQYF. For the CDR3, the DNA is TGCGCCAGCAGCCTCGGGACAGCTTCCTACGAGCAGTACTTC.

This clone has a count of ten or more. The rearrangement joins TRBV6-5 to TRBJ1-6, with 8 positions matching TRBD1. CDR3 size: 13 residues. Germline lookup yields CDR1 MNHEY and CDR2 SVGAGI. Losses at the gene ends were 6 bases for V and 7 bases for J; bases not matched to a gene: 2. The CDR3 loop is CASRDRENSPLHF. The CDR3 DNA follows: TGTGCCAGCAGGGACAGGGAAAATTCACCCCTCCACTTT.

In its sample, this clone was seen once. The CDR3 reads CASSKSGTMTRFAYEQYF. The CDR3 DNA reads as TGTGCCAGCAGCAAATCGGGGACTATGACGCGGTTCGCCTACGAGCAGTACTTC. The J gene is TRBJ2-7, the V gene TRBV21-1; the table's D call TRBD2 went unverified against the DNA. TRBV21-1 is a listed pseudogene. The CDR3 has 18 residues.

The chain links TRBV4-3 to TRBJ1-1; a weak D match, TRBD1 (6 bases). Germline CDR1 LGHNA, CDR2 YSLEER. This CDR3 is built from 13 residues. The ends were cut back, 2 bases at V and 8 bases at J, with 12 bases in the middle. CDR3 DNA sequence: TGCGCCAGCAGCCAAAAAACCGGGACAGAAGCTTTCTTT. Its protein product is CASSQKTGTEAFF.

This rearrangement joins TRBV5-6 to TRBJ2-7; 7 positions match TRBD2. Germline CDR1 reads SGHDT; CDR2 reads YYEEEE. The V gene end was trimmed by 7 bases and the J gene end by 4 bases; junction bases not matched to a gene: 14. The CDR3 loop spans 15 amino acids. The DNA of the CDR3 is TGTGCCAGCCGTCTTTGGGGCGCGGGGGAATACGAGCAGTACTTC. Its translation: CASRLWGAGEYEQYF.

The gene calls are TRBV5-1 and TRBJ1-3; D not resolved. Deletions cut 0 bases from V and 0 bases from J, with 7 bases between. The length of the CDR3 is 15 residues. CDR1 is SGHRS, CDR2 YFSETQ, per germline. The chain's CDR3 is CASSLGLNSGNTIYF. CDR3 DNA: TGCGCCAGCAGCTTGGGGCTCAACTCTGGAAACACCATATATTTT. The full variable domain, completed using reference TRBV5-1 and TRBJ1-3, is KAGVTQTPRYLIKTRGQQVTLSCSPISGHRSVSWYQQTPGQGLQFLFEYFSETQRNKGNFPGRFSGRQFSNSRSEMNVSTLELGDSALYLCASSLGLNSGNTIYFGEGSWLTVV.

The chain carries TRBV29-1 and TRBJ1-2; D is uncertain. The V gene lost 5 bases and the J gene lost 4 bases, with 14 bases spanning the gap. The germline CDR1 and CDR2 sequences are SQVTM and ANQGSEA. This CDR3 comprises 13 residues. CDR3 sequence reads: CSVLVGLGYGYTF. CDR3 in DNA: TGCAGCGTTTTAGTCGGGTTGGGCTATGGCTACACCTTC.

The V and J genes are TRBV9 and TRBJ2-3; D gene unclear. Germline CDR1 reads SGDLS; CDR2 reads YYNGEE. The CDR3 runs to 14 residues. The ends were cut back, 0 bases at V and 7 bases at J, with 12 bases in the middle. CDR3 bases: TGTGCCAGCAGCGTAGCTGGCCAGACATATACGCAGTATTTT. Translated, it gives CASSVAGQTYTQYF.

The chain links TRBV5-6 to TRBJ2-7; no clear D gene. The CDR3 totals 14 residues. V lost 2 bases, J lost 5 bases, and 14 bases lay in between. The germline V gene encodes CDR1 SGHDT and CDR2 YYEEEE. CDR3 protein: CASSFLRARHEQYF. CDR3 coding DNA: TGTGCCAGCAGCTTTCTTAGGGCGCGACACGAGCAGTACTTC.

This chain links TRBV5-4 with TRBJ2-5; 8 positions match TRBD1. In germline, CDR1 is SGHNT, CDR2 YYREEE (reference sequence). After removal of 4 bases from V and 0 bases from J, the junction contained 17 bases not matched to a gene. This CDR3 has 19 residues. In DNA, the CDR3 is TGTGCCAGCAGCCCATTTAAAGACAGGGGCGATAATAACCAAGAGACCCAGTACTTC. It yields the protein CASSPFKDRGDNNQETQYF.

The chain uses TRBV19 and TRBJ1-1; no clear D gene. CDR3 length: 11 residues. Trimming pared 8 bases from V and 3 bases from J, leaving 7 bases between. Germline assignment: CDR1 LNHDA and CDR2 SQIVND (reference sequence). The CDR3 bases are TGTGCCAGTCAGGCCCACACTGAAGCTTTCTTT. As protein: CASQAHTEAFF.

The V call is TRBV11-2, the J call TRBJ2-1; a weak D match, TRBD2 (5 bases). Trimming removed 5 bases from V and 1 base from J, with 12 bases in between. The CDR3 is made up of 15 amino acids. Germline CDR1 and CDR2: SGHAT and FQNNGV. CDR3 residues: CASSPLARSYNEQFF. The CDR3, as DNA: TGTGCCAGCAGCCCGCTAGCCCGATCCTACAATGAGCAGTTCTTC.

This clone has just one count. The junction departs from germline at one end; a sequencing error may be responsible. This chain links TRBV6-5 with TRBJ1-5; D gene ambiguous. CDR1 and CDR2 from the germline V gene are MNHEY and SVGAGI. This CDR3 has 14 residues. The CDR3 DNA sequence: TGTGCCAGCAGTGACTCCTCGCGGCGCCAGCCCCAGCATTTT. It encodes CASSDSSRRQPQHF.

This clone was counted between two and nine times. V is TRBV27 and J is TRBJ1-6, with D perhaps TRBD1 (5 bases). Germline assignment: CDR1 MNHEY and CDR2 SMNVEV (reference sequence). Trimming shortened V by 3 bases and J by 6 bases, and 12 bases separated the two germline ends. The CDR3 length is 15 residues. As DNA, the CDR3 is TGTGCCAGCAGTTTGGTTGGGGGAGTTAATTCACCCCTCCACTTT. It is translated as CASSLVGGVNSPLHF.

This clone appeared a few times. The chain is built from TRBV7-8 and TRBJ2-2; no clear D gene. Germline values: CDR1 SGHVS, CDR2 FQNEAQ. Trimming took off 3 bases at V and 7 bases at J, with 9 bases between the two ends. This CDR3 region has 13 residues. The CDR3 here is CASSLGPHGELFF. The CDR3 DNA reads as TGTGCCAGCAGCTTGGGCCCCCACGGGGAGCTGTTTTTT.

The DNA of the CDR3 is TGTGCCAGCAGTCCCCGGGGAGCAATCAACTATGGCTACACCTTC. Protein sequence: CASSPRGAINYGYTF. The J gene is TRBJ1-2, the V gene TRBV27, with unresolved D. Trimming left V 5 bases short and J 2 bases short, with 15 bases between. CDR1 and CDR2 from the germline V gene are MNHEY and SMNVEV (reference sequence). The CDR3 has 15 residues.

V and J are TRBV14 and TRBJ2-7; D unclear. Germline values: CDR1 SGHDN, CDR2 FVKESK. CDR3 size: 13 residues. Trimming removed 0 bases from V and 2 bases from J, with 5 bases in between. Here the CDR3 DNA reads TGTGCCAGCAGCCAAGAGGTCGCCTACGAGCAGTACTTC. This sequence encodes CASSQEVAYEQYF.

The chain carries TRBV11-2 and TRBJ1-1, with 7 nucleotides matching TRBD1. CDR1 and CDR2 (germline): SGHAT, FQNNGV. The length of the CDR3 is 14 residues. Losses at the gene ends were 7 bases for V and 5 bases for J; bases not matched to a gene: 10. CDR3 in DNA: TGTGCCAGCACCCATGACAGGGTTGAGACTGAAGCTTTCTTT. Its translation is CASTHDRVETEAFF.